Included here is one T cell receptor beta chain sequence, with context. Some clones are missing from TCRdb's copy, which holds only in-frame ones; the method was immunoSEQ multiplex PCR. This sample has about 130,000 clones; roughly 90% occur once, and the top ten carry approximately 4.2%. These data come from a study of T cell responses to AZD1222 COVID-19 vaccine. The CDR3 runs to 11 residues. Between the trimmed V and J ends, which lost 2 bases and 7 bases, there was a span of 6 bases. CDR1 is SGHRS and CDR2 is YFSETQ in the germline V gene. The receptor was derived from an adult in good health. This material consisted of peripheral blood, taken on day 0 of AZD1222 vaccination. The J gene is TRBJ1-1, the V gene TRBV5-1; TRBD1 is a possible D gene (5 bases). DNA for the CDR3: TGCGCCAGCAGCTTAGACAGTGAAGCTTTCTTT. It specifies CASSLDSEAFF.